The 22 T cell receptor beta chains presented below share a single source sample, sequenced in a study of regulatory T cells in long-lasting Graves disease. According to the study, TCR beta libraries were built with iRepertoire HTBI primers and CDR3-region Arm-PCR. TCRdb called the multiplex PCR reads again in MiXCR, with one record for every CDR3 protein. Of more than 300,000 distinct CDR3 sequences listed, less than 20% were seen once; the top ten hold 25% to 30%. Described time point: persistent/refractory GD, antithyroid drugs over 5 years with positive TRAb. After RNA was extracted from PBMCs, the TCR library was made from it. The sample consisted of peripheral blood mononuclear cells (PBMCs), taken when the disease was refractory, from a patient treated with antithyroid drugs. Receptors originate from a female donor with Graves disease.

CDR3 coding DNA: TGTGCCAGCAGTTACGAAGGGGGGGGGGAATACGAGCAGTACTTC. Protein sequence: CASSYEGGGEYEQYF. The chain employs TRBV12-3 or TRBV12-4 and TRBJ2-7, with a tentative D call TRBD2 (7 bases). The V gene lost 4 bases and the J gene lost 4 bases, with 17 bases spanning the gap. This CDR3 has 15 residues.

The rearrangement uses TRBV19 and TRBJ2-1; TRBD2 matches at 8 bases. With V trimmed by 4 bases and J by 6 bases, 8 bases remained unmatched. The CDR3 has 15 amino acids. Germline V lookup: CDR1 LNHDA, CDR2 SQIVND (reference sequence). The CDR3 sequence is CASSKRERDGNEQFF. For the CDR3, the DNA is TGTGCCAGTAGTAAGCGGGAGCGGGACGGCAATGAGCAGTTCTTC.

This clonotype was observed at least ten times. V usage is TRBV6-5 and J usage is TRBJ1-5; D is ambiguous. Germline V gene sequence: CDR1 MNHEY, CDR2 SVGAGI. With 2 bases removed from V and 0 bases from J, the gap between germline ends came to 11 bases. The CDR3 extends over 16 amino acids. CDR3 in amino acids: CASSYQASASNQPQHF. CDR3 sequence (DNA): TGTGCCAGCAGTTACCAGGCATCTGCTAGCAATCAGCCCCAGCATTTT.

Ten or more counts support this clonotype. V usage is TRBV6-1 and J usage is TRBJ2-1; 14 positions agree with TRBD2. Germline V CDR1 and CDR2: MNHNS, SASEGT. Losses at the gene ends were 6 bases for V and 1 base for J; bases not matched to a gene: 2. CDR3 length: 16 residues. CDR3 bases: TGTGCCAGCAGGGGACTAGCGGGGGAATCCTACAATGAGCAGTTCTTC. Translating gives CASRGLAGESYNEQFF.

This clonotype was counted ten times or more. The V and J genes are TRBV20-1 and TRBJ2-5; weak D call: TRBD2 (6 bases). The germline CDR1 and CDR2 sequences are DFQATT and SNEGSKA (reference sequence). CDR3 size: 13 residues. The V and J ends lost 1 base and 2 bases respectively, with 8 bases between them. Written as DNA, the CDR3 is TGCAGTGCTAGAGCTGGGAGGCAAGAGACCCAGTACTTC. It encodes CSARAGRQETQYF.

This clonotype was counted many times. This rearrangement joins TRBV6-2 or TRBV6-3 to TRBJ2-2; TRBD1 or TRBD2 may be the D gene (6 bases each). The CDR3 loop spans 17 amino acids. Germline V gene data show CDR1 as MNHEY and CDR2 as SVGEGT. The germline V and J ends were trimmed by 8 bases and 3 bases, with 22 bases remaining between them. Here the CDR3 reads CASGLYTGPPYTGELFF. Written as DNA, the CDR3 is TGTGCCAGCGGACTATACACAGGGCCGCCTTACACCGGGGAGCTGTTTTTT.

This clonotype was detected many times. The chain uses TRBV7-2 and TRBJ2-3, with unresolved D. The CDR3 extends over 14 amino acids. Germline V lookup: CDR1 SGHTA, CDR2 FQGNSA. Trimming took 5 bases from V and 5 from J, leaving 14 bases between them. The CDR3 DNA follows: TGTGCCAGCAGCATAAGCATGTCGGGAGATACGCAGTATTTT. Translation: CASSISMSGDTQYF.

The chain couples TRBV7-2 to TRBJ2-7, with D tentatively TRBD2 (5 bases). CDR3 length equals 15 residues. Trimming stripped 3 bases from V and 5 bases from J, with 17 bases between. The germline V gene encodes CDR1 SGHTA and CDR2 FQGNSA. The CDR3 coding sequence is TGTGCCAGCAGCTTGGGCCGGTCCCGCGGGCACGAGCAGTACTTC. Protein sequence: CASSLGRSRGHEQYF. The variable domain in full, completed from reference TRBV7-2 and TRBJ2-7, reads GAGVSQSPSNKVTEKGKDVELRCDPISGHTALYWYRQSLGQGLEFLIYFQGNSAPDKSGLPSDRFSAERTGGSVSTLTIQRTQQEDSAVYLCASSLGRSRGHEQYFGPGTRLTVT.

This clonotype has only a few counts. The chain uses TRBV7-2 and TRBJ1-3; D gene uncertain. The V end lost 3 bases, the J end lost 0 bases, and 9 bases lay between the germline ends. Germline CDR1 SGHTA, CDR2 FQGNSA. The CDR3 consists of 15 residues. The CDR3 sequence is CASSFYPLSGNTIYF. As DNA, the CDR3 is TGTGCCAGCAGCTTTTACCCTCTCTCTGGAAACACCATATATTTT.

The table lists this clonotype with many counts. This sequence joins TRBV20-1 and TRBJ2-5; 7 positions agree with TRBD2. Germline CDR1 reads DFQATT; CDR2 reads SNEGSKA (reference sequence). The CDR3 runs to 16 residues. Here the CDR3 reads CSARARLAGIQETQYF. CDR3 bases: TGCAGCGCAAGAGCGAGGTTAGCGGGTATTCAAGAGACCCAGTACTTC.

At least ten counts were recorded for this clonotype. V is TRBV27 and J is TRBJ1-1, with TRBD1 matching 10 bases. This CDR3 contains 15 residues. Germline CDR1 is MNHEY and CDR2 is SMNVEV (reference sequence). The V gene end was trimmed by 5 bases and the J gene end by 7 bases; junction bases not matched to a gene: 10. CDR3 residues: CASSAGQGKVVEAFF. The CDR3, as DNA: TGTGCCAGCAGTGCGGGACAGGGGAAGGTCGTTGAAGCTTTCTTT.

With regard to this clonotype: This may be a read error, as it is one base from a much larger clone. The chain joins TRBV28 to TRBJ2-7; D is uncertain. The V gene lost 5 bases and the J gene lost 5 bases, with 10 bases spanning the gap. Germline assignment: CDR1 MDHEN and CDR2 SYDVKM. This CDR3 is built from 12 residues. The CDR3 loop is CASSPPVDEQYF. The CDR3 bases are TGTGCCAGCAGTCCTCCGGTCGACGAGCAGTACTTC. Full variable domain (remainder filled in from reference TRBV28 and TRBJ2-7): DVKVTQSSRYLVKRTGEKVFLECVQDMDHENMFWYRQDPGLGLRLIYFSYDVKMKEKGDIPEGYSVSREKKERFSLILESASTNQTSMYLCASSPPVDEQYFGPGTRLTVT.

The CDR3 bases are TGCGCCAGCAGCCCCACTAGCGGTGCTTACAATGAGCAGTTCTTC. Translation: CASSPTSGAYNEQFF. The chain employs TRBV4-1 and TRBJ2-1, with 8 bases that match TRBD2. Looked up from germline, CDR1 is MGHRA and CDR2 is YSYEKL. The CDR3 covers 15 residues. V was clipped by 4 bases and J by 4 bases; unmatched bases: 6.

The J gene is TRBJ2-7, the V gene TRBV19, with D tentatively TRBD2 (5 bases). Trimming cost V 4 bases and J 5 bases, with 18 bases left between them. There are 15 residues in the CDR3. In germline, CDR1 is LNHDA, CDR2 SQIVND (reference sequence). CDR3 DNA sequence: TGTGCCAGTAGTAAGTTCTCTGGACTGTTACACGAGCAGTACTTC. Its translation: CASSKFSGLLHEQYF.

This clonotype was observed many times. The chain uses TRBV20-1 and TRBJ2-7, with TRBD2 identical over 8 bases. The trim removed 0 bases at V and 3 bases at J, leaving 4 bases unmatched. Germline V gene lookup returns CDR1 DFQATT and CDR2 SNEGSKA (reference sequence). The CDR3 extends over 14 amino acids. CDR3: CSARDQREIYEQYF. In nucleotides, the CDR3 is TGCAGTGCTAGAGATCAGCGGGAGATCTACGAGCAGTACTTC.

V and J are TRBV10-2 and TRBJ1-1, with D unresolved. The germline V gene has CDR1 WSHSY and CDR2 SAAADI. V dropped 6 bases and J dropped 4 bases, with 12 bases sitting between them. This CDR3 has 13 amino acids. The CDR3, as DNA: TGCGCCAGCAGCACCATGGTGGTCACTGAAGCTTTCTTT. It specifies CASSTMVVTEAFF.

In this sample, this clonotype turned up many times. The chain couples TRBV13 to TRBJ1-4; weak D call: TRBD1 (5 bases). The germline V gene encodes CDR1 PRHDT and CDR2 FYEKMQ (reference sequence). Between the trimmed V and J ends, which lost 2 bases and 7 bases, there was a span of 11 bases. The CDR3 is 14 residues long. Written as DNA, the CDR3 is TGTGCCAGCAGCTTAAGGCCAGGGTCTGAAAAACTGTTTTTT. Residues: CASSLRPGSEKLFF. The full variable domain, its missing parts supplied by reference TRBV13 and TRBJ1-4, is AAGVIQSPRHLIKEKRETATLKCYPIPRHDTVYWYQQGPGQDPQFLISFYEKMQSDKGSIPDRFSAQQFSDYHSELNMSSLELGDSALYFCASSLRPGSEKLFFGSGTQLSVL.

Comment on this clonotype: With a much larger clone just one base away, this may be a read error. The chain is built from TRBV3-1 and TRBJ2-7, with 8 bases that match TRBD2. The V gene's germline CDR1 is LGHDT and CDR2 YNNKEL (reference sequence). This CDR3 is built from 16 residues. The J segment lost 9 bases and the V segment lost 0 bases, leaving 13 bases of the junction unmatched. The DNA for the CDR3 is TGTGCCAGCAGCCAAGACGGGGGGGCGGTCCGAGCGATGCAGTACTTC. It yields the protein CASSQDGGAVRAMQYF.

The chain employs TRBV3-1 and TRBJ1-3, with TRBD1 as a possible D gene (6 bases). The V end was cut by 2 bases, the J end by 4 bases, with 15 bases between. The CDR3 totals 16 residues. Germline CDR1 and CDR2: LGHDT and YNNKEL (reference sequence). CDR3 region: CASSQITGPWGNTIYF. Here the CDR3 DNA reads TGTGCCAGCAGCCAAATCACAGGGCCCTGGGGAAACACCATATATTTT.

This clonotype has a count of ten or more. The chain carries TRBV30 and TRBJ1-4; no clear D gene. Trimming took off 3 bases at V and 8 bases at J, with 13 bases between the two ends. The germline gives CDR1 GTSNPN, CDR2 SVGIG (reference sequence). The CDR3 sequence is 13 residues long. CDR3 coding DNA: TGTGCCTGGAGGCAACGAGGAGTCGAAAAACTGTTTTTT. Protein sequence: CAWRQRGVEKLFF.

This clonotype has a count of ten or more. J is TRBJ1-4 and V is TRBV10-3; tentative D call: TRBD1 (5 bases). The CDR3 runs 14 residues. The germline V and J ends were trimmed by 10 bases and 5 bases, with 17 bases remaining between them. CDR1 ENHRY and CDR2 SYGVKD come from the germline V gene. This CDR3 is CATTQTVTNEKLFF. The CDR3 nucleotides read TGTGCCACCACCCAGACAGTAACCAATGAAAAACTGTTTTTT.

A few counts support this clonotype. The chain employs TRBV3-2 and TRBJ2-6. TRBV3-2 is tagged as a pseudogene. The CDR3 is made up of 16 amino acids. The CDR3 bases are TGTGCCAGCAGCCCCCAAAGGGACTCTGGGGCCAACGTCCTGACTTTC. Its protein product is CASSPQRDSGANVLTF.